The source of this TCR beta chain is a study of untreated major depressive disorder. Study conclusions and caveats: Sequencing showed nonsignificant TRBV25-01 and TRBV02-01 differences matching flow cytometry. Findings may not generalize because the study sample was small.

The germline CDR1 and CDR2 sequences are LNHDA and SQIVND (reference sequence). V trimming: 8 bases; J trimming: 9 bases; junction bases outside the gene matches: 13. The CDR3 runs 14 residues. Details on this clone: Its antigen is not identified.

Every participant had European ancestry. Sequenced by immunoSEQ multiplex PCR; TCRdb stores in-frame clones only, minus some. The table has just over 20,000 clones, more than 75% seen once; the top ten hold 5.1%. The chain carries TRBV19 and TRBJ2-4; 7 nucleotides align to TRBD2. Material for sequencing was CD4+ T cells from PBMCs. The origin of this receptor is a woman aged 25 to 39 in good health. CDR3 nucleotides: TGTGCCAGTGCGGGTGGGGGGGAGCCAGGCATTCAGTACTTC. Protein: CASAGGGEPGIQYF.